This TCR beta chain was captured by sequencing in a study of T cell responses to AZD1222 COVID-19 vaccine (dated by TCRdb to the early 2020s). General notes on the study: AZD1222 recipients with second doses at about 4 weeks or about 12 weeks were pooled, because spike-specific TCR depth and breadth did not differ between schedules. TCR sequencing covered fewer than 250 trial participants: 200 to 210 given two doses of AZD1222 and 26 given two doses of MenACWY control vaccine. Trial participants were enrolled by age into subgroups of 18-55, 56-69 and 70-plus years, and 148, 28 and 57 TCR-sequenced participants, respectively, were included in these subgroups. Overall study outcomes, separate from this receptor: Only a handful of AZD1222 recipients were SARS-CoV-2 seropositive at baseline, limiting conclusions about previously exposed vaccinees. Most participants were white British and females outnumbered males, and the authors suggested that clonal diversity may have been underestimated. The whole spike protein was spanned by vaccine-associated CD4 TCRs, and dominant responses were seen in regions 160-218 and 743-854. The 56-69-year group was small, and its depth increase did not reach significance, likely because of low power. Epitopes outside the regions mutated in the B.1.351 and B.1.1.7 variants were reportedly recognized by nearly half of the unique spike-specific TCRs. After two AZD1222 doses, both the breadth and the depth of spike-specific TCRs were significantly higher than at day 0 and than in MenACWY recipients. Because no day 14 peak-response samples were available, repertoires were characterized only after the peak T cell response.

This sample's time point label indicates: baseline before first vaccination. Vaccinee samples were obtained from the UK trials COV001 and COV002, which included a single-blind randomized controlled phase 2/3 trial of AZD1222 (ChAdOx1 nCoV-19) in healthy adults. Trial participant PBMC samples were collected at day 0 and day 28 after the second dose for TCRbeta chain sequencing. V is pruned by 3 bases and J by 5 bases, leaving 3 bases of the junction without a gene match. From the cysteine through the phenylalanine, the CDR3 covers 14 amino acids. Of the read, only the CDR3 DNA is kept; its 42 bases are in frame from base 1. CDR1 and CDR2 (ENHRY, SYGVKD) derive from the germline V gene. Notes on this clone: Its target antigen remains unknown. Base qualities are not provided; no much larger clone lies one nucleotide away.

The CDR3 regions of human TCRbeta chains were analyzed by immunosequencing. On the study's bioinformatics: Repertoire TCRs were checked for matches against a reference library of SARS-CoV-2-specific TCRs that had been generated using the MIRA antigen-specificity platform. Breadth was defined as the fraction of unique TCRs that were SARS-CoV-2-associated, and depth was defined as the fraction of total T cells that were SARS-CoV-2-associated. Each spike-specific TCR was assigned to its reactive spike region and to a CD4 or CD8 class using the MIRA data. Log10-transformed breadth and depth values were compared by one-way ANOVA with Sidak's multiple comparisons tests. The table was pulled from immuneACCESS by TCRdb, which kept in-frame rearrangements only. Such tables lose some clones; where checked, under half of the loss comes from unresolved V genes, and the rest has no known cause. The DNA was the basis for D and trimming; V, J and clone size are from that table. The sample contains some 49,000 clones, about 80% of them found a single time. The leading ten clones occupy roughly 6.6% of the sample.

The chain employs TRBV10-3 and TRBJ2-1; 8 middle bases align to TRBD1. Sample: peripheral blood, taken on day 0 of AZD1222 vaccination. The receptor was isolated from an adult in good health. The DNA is TGTGCCATCAGTGAAGGACAGGGCCACAATGAGCAGTTCTTC. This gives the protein CAISEGQGHNEQFF.